Listed here is a single T cell receptor (beta chain). Its antigen is currently unknown. The sample originates from a study of a mutant IDH1 vaccine in newly diagnosed glioma. Between the trimmed V and J ends, which lost 5 bases and 4 bases, there was a span of 21 bases. This CDR3 spans 17 amino acids. Looked up from germline, CDR1 is SGHTA and CDR2 is FQGNSA. Using immunoSEQ multiplex PCR, the repertoire was profiled, and TCRdb retains in-frame clones only, with some absent. The sample includes tens of thousands of clones, approximately 78% of them seen just once. Findings and caveats of the study: It was 85% to 95% of patients that developed vaccine-induced immune responses.

The time point here: week 47, end of study. What each vaccine dose contained was 300 ug of mutant IDH1 20-mer peptide, accompanied by topical imiquimod. Each tumor in the donors was a new WHO grade 3 or 4 astrocytoma, IDH1-mutant and ATRX-lost. The sample here was PBMCs, taken from a glioma patient whose treatment included an IDH1 peptide vaccine. This receptor was identified in a man aged 35 to 55 with glioma. J is TRBJ1-5 and V is TRBV7-2; weak D call: TRBD1 (6 bases). The CDR3 nucleotides read TGTGCCAGCAGCCGATTCCCCAGGGGACCGGGAAATCAGCCCCAGCATTTT. It codes for CASSRFPRGPGNQPQHF.